The clone carrying this T cell receptor beta chain was found many times. The target antigen is unknown. This CDR3 has 12 residues. V was clipped by 3 bases and J by 0 bases, with 4 bases between them. Germline CDR1 is SQVTM and CDR2 is ANQGSEA. Hyperthyroidism patients, all newly diagnosed, had under 2 months' duration and ages of 18 to 65. Reliance was placed on clinical symptoms, serum thyroxine, TRAb, thyroid ultrasound and orbital computed tomography for diagnosis. This entry is derived from a study of Graves' ophthalmopathy and Graves' hyperthyroidism. Study-level background: Being free of ophthalmopathy for 18 months of follow-up defined stable hyperthyroidism. Study-level points and caveats: Researchers report that a 13-signature model separated ophthalmopathy from stable hyperthyroidism, posting 85% to 90% sensitivity and roughly 81% specificity.

RNA served as the template for amplifying TCR beta CDR3 regions. The authors performed first-round RT-PCR with HTBI primers and then a second-round multiplex PCR. Using its own MiXCR run on the multiplex PCR reads, TCRdb lists one record per CDR3 protein. The sample lists about 590,000 distinct CDR3 sequences; about 40% were seen once. Source material: peripheral blood or thyroid tissue (not recorded which). The chain combines TRBV29-1 with TRBJ2-3; D is undetermined. The receptor comes from an adult man with Graves' hyperthyroidism. The chain's CDR3 is CSVDFSTDTQYF. CDR3 nucleotides: TGCAGCGTTGACTTTAGCACAGATACGCAGTATTTT.